This note documents a single T cell receptor beta chain sequence. Antigen: not known. The data belong to a study of blood T cells in healthy people across ages. Study-level results: Possibly, changes in expanded clonotypes were confounded because donor CMV status was unknown.

Through a sample-barcoded 5' primer and a J-beta primer mix, a second PCR was run for roughly 6 to 12 cycles. TCRdb analysed the 5' RACE reads with MiXCR anew, one entry per CDR3 protein. Among about 630,000 distinct CDR3 sequences listed, about 21% were seen once. PBMCs were isolated at a quantity of at least 6.5 million per sample. Samples each yielded at least 6 micrograms of total RNA. Trimming shortened V by 4 bases and J by 0 bases, and 13 bases separated the two germline ends. The CDR3 extends over 16 amino acids. Germline V gene sequence: CDR1 MNHNY, CDR2 SVGAGI (reference sequence). The chain couples TRBV6-6 to TRBJ1-5; maybe TRBD1 (6 bases). Sequencing input: blood. The clonotype comes from a man in his 70s in good health. CDR3 DNA: TGTGCCAGCAGTTCTCACGGGACAAGTAGCAATCAGCCCCAGCATTTT. Translation gives CASSSHGTSSNQPQHF.